Listed here are 27 T cell receptor beta chains from one sample, sequenced in a study of a mutant IDH1 vaccine in newly diagnosed glioma. The time point is: week 5, during vaccination. Topical imiquimod was applied with each vaccine dose, which held 300 ug of mutant IDH1 20-mer peptide. What these receptors recognize is not known. Sequencing used immunoSEQ multiplex PCR; TCRdb keeps in-frame clones, though not all of them. The profile shows under 70,000 clones, about 80% of them singletons. This material consisted of PBMCs, taken from a glioma patient whose treatment included an IDH1 peptide vaccine. The receptors were gathered from a woman aged 45-65 years with glioma.

The V call is TRBV6-4, the J call TRBJ1-4, with 7 nucleotides matching TRBD1. There are 12 residues in the CDR3. Per germline, CDR1 MRHNA and CDR2 SNTAGT. V trimming: 6 bases; J trimming: 8 bases; junction bases outside the gene matches: 3. CDR3 sequence: CASRDRNEKLFF. The CDR3 DNA reads TGTGCCAGCAGGGACAGGAACGAAAAACTGTTTTTT.

The J gene is TRBJ2-1, the V gene TRBV6-1; no clear D. Germline V lookup: CDR1 MNHNS, CDR2 SASEGT. V gave up 1 base and J gave up 4 bases, with 2 bases separating them. This CDR3 has 12 residues. The DNA of the CDR3 is TGTGCCAGCAGTGAAGTGTACAATGAGCAGTTCTTC. Protein product: CASSEVYNEQFF.

The J gene is TRBJ1-3, the V gene TRBV4-1; the match to TRBD1 covers 9 bases. V was clipped by 3 bases and J by 4 bases; unmatched bases: 7. Germline V CDR1 and CDR2: MGHRA, YSYEKL. This CDR3 region has 16 residues. CDR3 amino acids: CASSQGTGQGGNTIYF. Written as DNA, the CDR3 is TGCGCCAGCAGCCAGGGGACGGGACAGGGAGGAAACACCATATATTTT.

In this sample, this clone turned up once. The chain carries TRBV6-5 and TRBJ1-2; tentative D call: TRBD1 (6 bases). The CDR3 runs to 15 residues. The V gene lost 10 bases and the J gene lost 5 bases, with 23 bases spanning the gap. Germline V gene lookup returns CDR1 MNHEY and CDR2 SVGAGI. The CDR3 region has the DNA TGTGCCACCTCCCCGAACGAGAGGGGGAGTTATGGCTACACCTTC. Protein: CATSPNERGSYGYTF.

This clone has more than one count but fewer than ten. This chain uses TRBV5-6 with TRBJ1-6; a possible D gene is TRBD1 (5 bases). Germline CDR1 and CDR2: SGHDT and YYEEEE. The CDR3 has 10 residues. V was trimmed by 10 bases and J by 7 bases, leaving 6 bases between them. CDR3 sequence (DNA): TGTGCCGGGACCAATTCACCCCTCCACTTT. This encodes CAGTNSPLHF.

The chain uses TRBV7-9 and TRBJ2-1; D is perhaps TRBD2 (5 bases). Germline V lookup: CDR1 SEHNR, CDR2 FQNEAQ (reference sequence). V gave up 7 bases and J gave up 5 bases, with 12 bases separating them. The length of the CDR3 is 13 residues. CDR3 residues: CASTLLVNNEQFF. In nucleotides, the CDR3 is TGTGCCAGCACCCTACTAGTAAACAATGAGCAGTTCTTC.

This chain joins TRBV7-9 and TRBJ1-2; a weak D match, TRBD1 (6 bases). V was pared by 4 bases and J by 2 bases, with 11 bases between. The germline V gene has CDR1 SEHNR and CDR2 FQNEAQ (reference sequence). The CDR3 length is 14 residues. CDR3 protein: CASSSTGPNYGYTF. The CDR3 nucleotides are TGTGCCAGCAGCTCGACAGGACCGAACTATGGCTACACCTTC. Based on the CDR3 plus reference TRBV7-9 and TRBJ1-2, the full variable domain is DTGVSQNPRHKITKRGQNVTFRCDPISEHNRLYWYRQTLGQGPEFLTYFQNEAQLEKSRLLSDRFSAERPKGSFSTLEIQRTEQGDSAMYLCASSSTGPNYGYTFGSGTRLTVV.

The chain has TRBV5-1 and TRBJ2-1, with 8 bases that match TRBD2. V lost 2 bases, J lost 5 bases, and 6 bases stayed unmatched. This CDR3 spans 15 amino acids. Germline-derived CDR1 and CDR2 are SGHRS and YFSETQ. For the CDR3, the DNA is TGCGCCAGCAGCTTATCTCTAGCGGGTCACAATGAGCAGTTCTTC. Its protein is CASSLSLAGHNEQFF. Supplemented by reference TRBV5-1 and TRBJ2-1, the full variable domain reads KAGVTQTPRYLIKTRGQQVTLSCSPISGHRSVSWYQQTPGQGLQFLFEYFSETQRNKGNFPGRFSGRQFSNSRSEMNVSTLELGDSALYLCASSLSLAGHNEQFFGPGTRLTVL.

The chain has TRBV7-2 and TRBJ2-5; 11 positions match TRBD2. Germline V gene data show CDR1 as SGHTA and CDR2 as FQGNSA. The J segment lost 4 bases and the V segment lost 6 bases, leaving 10 bases of the junction unmatched. This CDR3 is 16 amino acids long. The CDR3 DNA sequence: TGTGCCAGCAGTCCCCTAGGTCTAGCGGGGGGAGAGACCCAGTACTTC. Translation: CASSPLGLAGGETQYF.

This clone has only one observation. The gene calls are TRBV9 and TRBJ1-3; 7 nucleotides line up with TRBD1. The CDR3 has 16 amino acids. The trim removed 4 bases at V and 4 bases at J, leaving 11 bases unmatched. CDR1 and CDR2 from the germline V gene are SGDLS and YYNGEE. The CDR3 DNA reads TGTGCCAGCAGCCACAGGGACAGCCTCCCCGGAAACACCATATATTTT. Protein product: CASSHRDSLPGNTIYF. The full variable domain, completed using reference TRBV9 and TRBJ1-3, is DSGVTQTPKHLITATGQRVTLRCSPRSGDLSVYWYQQSLDQGLQFLIQYYNGEERAKGNILERFSAQQFPDLHSELNLSSLELGDSALYFCASSHRDSLPGNTIYFGEGSWLTVV.

V and J are TRBV5-8 and TRBJ2-1, with D possibly matching TRBD2 (5 bases). Germline loops: CDR1 SGHTS, CDR2 YDEGEE. This CDR3 is 15 amino acids long. With 0 bases removed from V and 1 base from J, the gap between germline ends came to 8 bases. CDR3 in DNA: TGTGCCAGCAGCTTGGAGGGCGGGTCCTACAATGAGCAGTTCTTC. Encoded protein: CASSLEGGSYNEQFF.

This chain links TRBV27 with TRBJ1-4, with unresolved D. CDR1 is MNHEY and CDR2 is SMNVEV in the germline V gene (reference sequence). The length of the CDR3 is 15 residues. The V end was cut by 6 bases, the J end by 8 bases, with 19 bases between. CDR3 amino acids: CASRSLTGMGEKLFF. The DNA of the CDR3 is TGTGCCAGCAGAAGTCTAACGGGTATGGGGGAAAAACTGTTTTTT.

This clone was seen only once. The chain links TRBV19 to TRBJ1-4, with D uncertain. The V end lost 8 bases, the J end lost 4 bases, and 14 bases lay between the germline ends. Germline V gene sequence: CDR1 LNHDA, CDR2 SQIVND (reference sequence). This CDR3 contains 14 residues. The chain's CDR3 is CASSASLVNEKLFF. The DNA of the CDR3 is TGTGCCAGTTCGGCCTCTTTAGTTAATGAAAAACTGTTTTTT.

The chain employs TRBV2 and TRBJ1-2; the match to TRBD1 covers 12 bases. This CDR3 has 12 amino acids. The germline V gene encodes CDR1 SNHLY and CDR2 FYNNEI. Losses at the gene ends were 6 bases for V and 9 bases for J; bases not matched to a gene: 2. The CDR3 DNA is TGTGCCAGCAGGGGGACAGGGGGCAGCTACACCTTC. This gives the protein CASRGTGGSYTF.

This chain joins TRBV2 and TRBJ2-4; D assignment may be TRBD1 or TRBD2 (5 bases each). CDR3 length: 14 residues. Trimming took off 7 bases at V and 0 bases at J, with 10 bases between the two ends. The germline gives CDR1 SNHLY, CDR2 FYNNEI. DNA for the CDR3: TGTGCCAGCACCGGGACGCTAGCCAAAAACATTCAGTACTTC. Amino acid sequence: CASTGTLAKNIQYF.

This clone showed up just once. J is TRBJ1-6 and V is TRBV7-9; D not certain. CDR1 and CDR2 (germline): SEHNR, FQNEAQ (reference sequence). This CDR3 has 16 residues. V shed 5 bases and J shed 0 bases, with 11 bases lying between them. Here the CDR3 reads CASSQQIGSYNSPLHF. CDR3 coding DNA: TGTGCCAGCAGCCAACAAATAGGCTCCTATAATTCACCCCTCCACTTT.

This chain connects TRBV28 to TRBJ2-7, with D hard to call. This CDR3 has 14 residues. Between the trimmed V and J ends, which lost 2 bases and 0 bases, there was a span of 8 bases. In germline, CDR1 is MDHEN, CDR2 SYDVKM. The CDR3 region has the DNA TGTGCCAGCAGTTTAGCAGGCAACTCCTACGAGCAGTACTTC. Translating gives CASSLAGNSYEQYF.

V usage is TRBV5-1 and J usage is TRBJ2-3; 14 bases line up with TRBD2. The CDR3 has 18 amino acids. Germline V gene data show CDR1 as SGHRS and CDR2 as YFSETQ. V lost 0 bases, J lost 0 bases, and 3 bases stayed unmatched. The CDR3, as DNA: TGCGCCAGCAGCTTGGAGACTAGCGGGGGGGTCAGCACAGATACGCAGTATTTT. Protein: CASSLETSGGVSTDTQYF.

The rearrangement uses TRBV13 and TRBJ2-3; TRBD2 agrees at 8 bases. The CDR3 consists of 15 residues. Trimming removed 3 bases from V and 3 bases from J; junction bases left unmatched: 5. Germline-derived CDR1 and CDR2 are PRHDT and FYEKMQ (reference sequence). The CDR3 loop is CASSLERGKTDTQYF. CDR3 bases: TGTGCCAGCAGCTTGGAGCGGGGGAAAACAGATACGCAGTATTTT.

V is TRBV2 and J is TRBJ2-5; 7 positions match TRBD2. The CDR3 sequence is 13 residues long. The V gene's germline CDR1 is SNHLY and CDR2 FYNNEI. The J segment lost 1 base and the V segment lost 8 bases, leaving 4 bases of the junction unmatched. CDR3 DNA: TGTGCCAGCGGGGGGAGGGGCCAAGAGACCCAGTACTTC. This gives the protein CASGGRGQETQYF.

The chain recombines TRBV4-2 with TRBJ2-7, with 12 bases lining up with TRBD2. The germline V gene encodes CDR1 LGHNA and CDR2 YNFKEQ. Trimming at V came to 1 base and at J to 2 bases, leaving 9 bases not matched to a gene. This CDR3 has 18 residues. The CDR3 is CASSQGFGLAGTTYEQYF. The CDR3 region has the DNA TGTGCCAGCAGCCAAGGCTTTGGACTAGCGGGGACAACCTACGAGCAGTACTTC.

The chain combines TRBV9 with TRBJ2-7; 7 positions agree with TRBD1. The CDR3 runs to 17 residues. Germline V gene data show CDR1 as SGDLS and CDR2 as YYNGEE. The ends lost 4 bases at V and 3 bases at J; junction bases unmatched: 16. Written as DNA, the CDR3 is TGTGCCAGCAGCCCCCATCCCGGGACAGCAACAAACTACGAGCAGTACTTC. Amino acid sequence: CASSPHPGTATNYEQYF.

The rearrangement joins TRBV27 to TRBJ2-6, with D possibly matching TRBD1 (6 bases). V lost 4 bases and J lost 0, with 13 bases in between. The germline CDR1 and CDR2 sequences are MNHEY and SMNVEV (reference sequence). This CDR3 is built from 17 residues. Here the CDR3 DNA reads TGTGCCAGCAGTTCGACAGGCTCCCCCTCTGGGGCCAACGTCCTGACTTTC. It yields the protein CASSSTGSPSGANVLTF.

This CDR3 is CASSDGNIGGNTIYF. CDR3 nucleotide sequence: TGTGCCAGCAGCGATGGTAATATCGGTGGAAACACCATATATTTT. The gene calls are TRBV9 and TRBJ1-3; D ambiguous. Deletions cut 3 bases from V and 3 bases from J, with 13 bases between. The CDR3 is 15 residues long. CDR1 and CDR2 from the germline V gene are SGDLS and YYNGEE.

This chain connects TRBV27 to TRBJ1-5; D remains ambiguous. V dropped 2 bases and J dropped 0 bases, with 11 bases sitting between them. Germline assignment: CDR1 MNHEY and CDR2 SMNVEV (reference sequence). This CDR3 spans 16 amino acids. Written as DNA, the CDR3 is TGTGCCAGCAGTTTAGAACAGTTCTATAGCAATCAGCCCCAGCATTTT. Translating it yields CASSLEQFYSNQPQHF.

The chain is built from TRBV27 and TRBJ1-2; 7 positions agree with TRBD1. The V and J ends lost 5 bases and 5 bases, in that order; junction bases with no gene match: 11. The germline V gene has CDR1 MNHEY and CDR2 SMNVEV (reference sequence). This CDR3 is built from 15 residues. In nucleotides, the CDR3 is TGTGCCAGCAGTCCCGGGACAGACTCCAAGTATGGCTACACCTTC. This gives the protein CASSPGTDSKYGYTF.

The chain joins TRBV27 to TRBJ1-5, with 9 bases lining up with TRBD1. CDR3 length: 16 residues. V was pared by 5 bases and J by 7 bases, with 12 bases of the junction left unmatched. Germline loops: CDR1 MNHEY, CDR2 SMNVEV (reference sequence). The CDR3 region has the DNA TGTGCCAGCAGTCGATTTTGGGGACAGGGACAACAGCCCCAGCATTTT. Translated, it gives CASSRFWGQGQQPQHF.